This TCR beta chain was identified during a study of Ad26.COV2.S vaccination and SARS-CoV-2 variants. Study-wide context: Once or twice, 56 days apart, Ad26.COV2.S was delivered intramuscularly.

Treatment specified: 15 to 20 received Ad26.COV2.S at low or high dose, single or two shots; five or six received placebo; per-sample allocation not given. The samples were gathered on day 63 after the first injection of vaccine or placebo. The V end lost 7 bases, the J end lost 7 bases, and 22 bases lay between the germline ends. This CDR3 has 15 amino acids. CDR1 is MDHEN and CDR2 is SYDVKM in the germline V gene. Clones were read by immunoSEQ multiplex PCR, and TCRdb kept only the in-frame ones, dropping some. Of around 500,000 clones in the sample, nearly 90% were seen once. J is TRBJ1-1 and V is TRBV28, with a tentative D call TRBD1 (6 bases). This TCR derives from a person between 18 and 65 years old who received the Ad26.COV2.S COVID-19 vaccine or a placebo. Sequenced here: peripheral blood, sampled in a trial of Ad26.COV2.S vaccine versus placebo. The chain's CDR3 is CASMVLYDRRREAFF. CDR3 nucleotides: TGTGCCAGCATGGTATTATATGACAGGCGTCGTGAAGCTTTCTTT.